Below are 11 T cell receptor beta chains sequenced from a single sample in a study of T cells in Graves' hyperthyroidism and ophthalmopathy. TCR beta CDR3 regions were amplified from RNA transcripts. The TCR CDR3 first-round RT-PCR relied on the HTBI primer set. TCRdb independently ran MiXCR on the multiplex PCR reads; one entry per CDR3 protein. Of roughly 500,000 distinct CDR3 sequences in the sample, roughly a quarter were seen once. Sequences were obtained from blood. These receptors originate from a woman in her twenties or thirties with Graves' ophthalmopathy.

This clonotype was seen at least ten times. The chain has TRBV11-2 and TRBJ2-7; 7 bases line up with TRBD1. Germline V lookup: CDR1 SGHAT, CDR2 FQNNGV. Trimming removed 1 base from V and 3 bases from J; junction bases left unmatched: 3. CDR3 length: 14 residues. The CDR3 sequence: CASSLGDSGYEQYF. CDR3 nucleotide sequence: TGTGCCAGCAGCTTAGGGGACAGCGGCTACGAGCAGTACTTC.

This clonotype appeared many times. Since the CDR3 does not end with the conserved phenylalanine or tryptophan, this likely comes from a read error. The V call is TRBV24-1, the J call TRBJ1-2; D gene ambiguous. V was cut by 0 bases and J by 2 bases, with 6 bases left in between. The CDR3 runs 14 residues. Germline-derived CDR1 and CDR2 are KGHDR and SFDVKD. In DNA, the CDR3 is TGTGCCACCAGTGATTTGGCTGTCAACTATGGCTACACCCTC. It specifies CATSDLAVNYGYTL.

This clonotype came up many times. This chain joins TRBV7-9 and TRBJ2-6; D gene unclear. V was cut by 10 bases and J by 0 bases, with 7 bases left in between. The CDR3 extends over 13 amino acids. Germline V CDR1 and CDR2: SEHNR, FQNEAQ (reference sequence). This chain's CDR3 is CATSSSGANVLTF. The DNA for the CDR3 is TGTGCCACGTCCAGCTCTGGGGCCAACGTCCTGACTTTC.

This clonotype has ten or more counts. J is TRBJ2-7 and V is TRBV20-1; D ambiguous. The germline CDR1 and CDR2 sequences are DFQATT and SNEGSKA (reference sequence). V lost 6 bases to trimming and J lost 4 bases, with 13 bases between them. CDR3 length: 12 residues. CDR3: CSATGIDYEQYF. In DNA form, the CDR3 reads TGCAGTGCGACGGGCATAGATTACGAGCAGTACTTC.

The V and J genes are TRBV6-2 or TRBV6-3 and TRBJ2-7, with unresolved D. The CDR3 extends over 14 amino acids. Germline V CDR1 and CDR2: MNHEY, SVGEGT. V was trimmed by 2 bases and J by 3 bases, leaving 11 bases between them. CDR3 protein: CASSYLYSSYEQYF. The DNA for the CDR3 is TGTGCCAGCAGTTACCTATACTCTAGCTACGAGCAGTACTTC.

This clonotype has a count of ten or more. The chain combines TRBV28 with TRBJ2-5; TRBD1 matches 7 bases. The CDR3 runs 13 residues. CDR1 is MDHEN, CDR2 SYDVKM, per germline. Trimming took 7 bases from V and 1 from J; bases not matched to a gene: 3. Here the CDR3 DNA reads TGTGCCAGCATCCGACAGGGCCAAGAGACCCAGTACTTC. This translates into CASIRQGQETQYF.

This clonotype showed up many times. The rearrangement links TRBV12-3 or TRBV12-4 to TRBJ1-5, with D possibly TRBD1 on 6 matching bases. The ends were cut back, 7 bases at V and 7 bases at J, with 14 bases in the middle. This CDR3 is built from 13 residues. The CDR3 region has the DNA TGTGCCAGCACCAACAGGGCAGGCCAGCCCCAGCATTTT. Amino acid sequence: CASTNRAGQPQHF.

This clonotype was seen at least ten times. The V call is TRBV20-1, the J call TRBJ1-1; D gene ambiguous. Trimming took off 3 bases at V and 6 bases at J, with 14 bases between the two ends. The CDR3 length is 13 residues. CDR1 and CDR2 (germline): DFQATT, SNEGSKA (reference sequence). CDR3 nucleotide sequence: TGCAGTGCTAGTCCCTCAGGTGTTCCTGAAGCTTTCTTT. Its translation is CSASPSGVPEAFF.

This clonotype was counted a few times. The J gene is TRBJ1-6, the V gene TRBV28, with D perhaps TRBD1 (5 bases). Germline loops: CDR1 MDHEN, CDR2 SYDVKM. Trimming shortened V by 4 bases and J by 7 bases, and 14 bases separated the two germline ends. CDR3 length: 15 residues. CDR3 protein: CASSSTEGRNSPLHF. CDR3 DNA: TGTGCCAGCAGTTCGACCGAGGGGCGGAATTCACCCCTCCACTTT.

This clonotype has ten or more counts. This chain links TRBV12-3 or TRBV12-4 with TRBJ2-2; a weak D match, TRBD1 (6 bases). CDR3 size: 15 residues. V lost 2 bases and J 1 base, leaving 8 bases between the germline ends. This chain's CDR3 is CASSLRGRNTGELFF. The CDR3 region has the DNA TGTGCCAGCAGTTTAAGGGGGAGGAACACCGGGGAGCTGTTTTTT.

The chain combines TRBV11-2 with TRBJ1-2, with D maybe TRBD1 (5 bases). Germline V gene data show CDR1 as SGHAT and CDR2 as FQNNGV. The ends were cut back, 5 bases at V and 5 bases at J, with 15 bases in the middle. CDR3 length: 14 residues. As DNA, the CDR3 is TGTGCCAGCAGCGTAACGACAGCGGAGTATGGCTACACCTTC. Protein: CASSVTTAEYGYTF.